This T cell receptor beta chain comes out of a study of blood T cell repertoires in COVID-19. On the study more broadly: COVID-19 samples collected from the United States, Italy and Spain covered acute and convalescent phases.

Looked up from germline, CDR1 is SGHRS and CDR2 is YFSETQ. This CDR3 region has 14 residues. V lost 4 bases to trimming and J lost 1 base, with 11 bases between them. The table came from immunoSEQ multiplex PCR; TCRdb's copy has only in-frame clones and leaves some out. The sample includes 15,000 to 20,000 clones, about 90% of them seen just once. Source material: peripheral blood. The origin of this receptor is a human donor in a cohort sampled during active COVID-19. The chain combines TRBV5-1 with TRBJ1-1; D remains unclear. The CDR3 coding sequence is TGCGCCAGCAGCCCGAGACGGGAGAACACTGAAGCTTTCTTT. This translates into CASSPRRENTEAFF. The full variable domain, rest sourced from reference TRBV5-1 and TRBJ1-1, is KAGVTQTPRYLIKTRGQQVTLSCSPISGHRSVSWYQQTPGQGLQFLFEYFSETQRNKGNFPGRFSGRQFSNSRSEMNVSTLELGDSALYLCASSPRRENTEAFFGQGTRLTVV.